These 13 T cell receptor beta chains were all obtained from the same sample, sequenced in a study of blood T cells in healthy people across ages. Then a second PCR, running about 7 to 11 cycles, was carried out with a sample-barcoded 5' primer and a J-beta primer mix. TCRdb re-derived calls from the 5' RACE reads in MiXCR, one entry per CDR3 protein. The sample has fewer than 1,200,000 distinct CDR3 sequences, about 25% seen once. This sample was shared with a second study, whose subject was T cells of mothers and their children.

The sequencing input was blood. Receptor source: a girl aged 2-10 years in good health.

Only a few counts were recorded for this clonotype. The J gene is TRBJ1-2, the V gene TRBV7-8; a possible D gene is TRBD1 (5 bases). V dropped 2 bases and J dropped 6 bases, with 10 bases sitting between them. The CDR3 is 13 amino acids. Germline lookup yields CDR1 SGHVS and CDR2 FQNEAQ. The CDR3 bases are TGTGCCAGCAGCTTACTCAGGGCGGATGGCTACACCTTC. Translated: CASSLLRADGYTF.

This chain links TRBV4-2 with TRBJ2-3; a weak D match, TRBD2 (5 bases). The CDR3 extends over 13 amino acids. The V and J ends lost 1 base and 7 bases respectively, with 9 bases between them. Germline V lookup: CDR1 LGHNA, CDR2 YNFKEQ. CDR3 loop: CASSQGEQYTQYF. The CDR3 DNA sequence: TGTGCCAGCAGCCAAGGGGAGCAGTATACGCAGTATTTT.

This chain joins TRBV7-9 and TRBJ2-7; D not certain. TRBJ2-5 explains the end of the DNA better; the J call may be wrong. CDR3 length equals 16 residues. Germline-derived CDR1 and CDR2 are SEHNR and FQNEAQ (reference sequence). The CDR3 region has the DNA TGTGCCAGCAGCTTATTTCCCTCGGCTACGGAAGAGACCCAGTACTTC. Translation gives CASSLFPSATEETQYF.

V is TRBV29-1 and J is TRBJ1-3; the D is unclear. The CDR3 length is 13 residues. Germline V gene lookup returns CDR1 SQVTM and CDR2 ANQGSEA. V was shortened by 7 bases and J by 4 bases, with 14 bases between the two germline ends. This CDR3 is CSAQPPGGNTIYF. The CDR3 nucleotides read TGCAGCGCCCAGCCCCCGGGGGGAAACACCATATATTTT. Supplemented by reference TRBV29-1 and TRBJ1-3, the full variable domain reads SAVISQKPSRDICQRGTSLTIQCQVDSQVTMMFWYRQQPGQSLTLIATANQGSEATYESGFVIDKFPISRPNLTFSTLTVSNMSPEDSSIYLCSAQPPGGNTIYFGEGSWLTVV.

V gene TRBV12-3 or TRBV12-4 combines with J gene TRBJ2-7; unclear D gene. This CDR3 has 12 residues. The V end lost 9 bases, the J end lost 2 bases, and 11 bases lay between the germline ends. CDR3 protein: CASRFPAYEQYF. In DNA form, the CDR3 reads TGTGCCAGTAGGTTCCCGGCCTACGAGCAGTACTTC.

The chain combines TRBV4-2 with TRBJ2-7; possible D gene TRBD2, 5 bases. V lost 1 base and J 0 bases, leaving 10 bases between the germline ends. The CDR3 runs to 15 residues. Germline V lookup: CDR1 LGHNA, CDR2 YNFKEQ. CDR3 sequence (DNA): TGTGCCAGCAGCCAAGTGGAGGCCAGCTCCTACGAGCAGTACTTC. Translated, it gives CASSQVEASSYEQYF.

The J gene is TRBJ2-3, the V gene TRBV12-3 or TRBV12-4, with D possibly called TRBD1 or TRBD2 (6 bases each). The CDR3 sequence is 18 residues long. V was trimmed by 3 bases and J by 6 bases, leaving 25 bases between them. CDR3 sequence: CASSFGGGGRLRADTQYF. The CDR3, as DNA: TGTGCCAGCAGTTTCGGGGGCGGCGGGCGGCTTAGGGCGGATACGCAGTATTTT.

This clonotype showed up just a few times. This rearrangement joins TRBV5-1 to TRBJ2-5, with 10 bases fitting TRBD2. The CDR3 length is 15 residues. Looked up from germline, CDR1 is SGHRS and CDR2 is YFSETQ. After removal of 4 bases from V and 5 bases from J, the junction contained 8 bases not matched to a gene. CDR3 protein: CASSLRTSGLETQYF. CDR3 DNA sequence: TGCGCCAGCAGCCTACGGACTAGCGGATTGGAGACCCAGTACTTC.

In its sample, this clonotype was seen a few times. The gene calls are TRBV6-2 or TRBV6-3 and TRBJ1-2; 11 bases are a match to TRBD1. Germline values: CDR1 MNHEY, CDR2 SVGEGT. The CDR3 length is 12 residues. V trimming: 8 bases; J trimming: 8 bases; junction bases outside the gene matches: 4. In DNA form, the CDR3 reads TGTGCCAGCGGACAGGGGGCGTGGGGCTACACCTTC. Residues: CASGQGAWGYTF.

A few counts support this clonotype. The chain has TRBV7-2 and TRBJ2-5; D possibly corresponds to TRBD1 (5 bases). The CDR3 contains 14 residues. V was shortened by 5 bases and J by 3 bases, with 13 bases between the two germline ends. Germline V gene data show CDR1 as SGHTA and CDR2 as FQGNSA. For the CDR3, the DNA is TGTGCCAGCAGCACGCGACAGAAGGAAGAGACCCAGTACTTC. It is translated as CASSTRQKEETQYF.

The chain carries TRBV10-3 and TRBJ2-5; TRBD1 might be the D (5 bases). The J call may be mistaken, given a closer DNA end match to TRBJ2-7. This CDR3 has 15 residues. From germline, CDR1 is ENHRY and CDR2 SYGVKD. The DNA of the CDR3 is TGTGCCATCAGTGAGTCCGCCAGGGAAGGGAACGAGCAGTACTTC. This codes for CAISESAREGNEQYF.

V is TRBV19 and J is TRBJ1-2, with 7 nucleotides matching TRBD1. The V segment lost 8 bases and the J segment 6 bases; nucleotides outside the gene matches: 9. This CDR3 spans 13 amino acids. Looked up from germline, CDR1 is LNHDA and CDR2 is SQIVND (reference sequence). CDR3 nucleotides: TGTGCCAGTGGTCCAGGGGGGAACGATGGCTACACCTTC. Translation gives CASGPGGNDGYTF.

The sample holds a few counts of this clonotype. The chain has TRBV20-1 and TRBJ1-2, with D possibly TRBD1 on 5 matching bases. The CDR3 spans 11 residues. Trimming removed 6 bases at V and 8 bases at J, with 13 bases between. Germline assignment: CDR1 DFQATT and CDR2 SNEGSKA (reference sequence). CDR3 nucleotide sequence: TGCAGTGCCGGGGACCGGGCGGGCTACACCTTC. This sequence encodes CSAGDRAGYTF.